This passage covers 30 T cell receptor beta chains from one sample sequenced in a study of T cell responses to AZD1222 COVID-19 vaccine (dated by TCRdb to about 2021). The time point label on this specimen signifies: baseline before first vaccination. Library preparation was by the immunoSEQ multiplex PCR assay. TCRdb mirrors the immuneACCESS table, restricted to in-frame sequences. Some clones are absent from its copies; in checked studies, under half trace to an unresolved V gene, and the reason for the others is unknown. This sample has about 190,000 clones in its table, and 85% to 95% of those were observed once. The ten largest clones take up 1% to 1.5% of the sample. This specimen was peripheral blood, taken on day 0 of AZD1222 vaccination. These receptors were obtained from an adult in good health.

The chain uses TRBV7-2 and TRBJ1-1, with D unresolved. The germline gives CDR1 SGHTA, CDR2 FQGNSA. This CDR3 is built from 15 residues. V lost 0 bases and J lost 0, with 8 bases in between. CDR3 in DNA: TGTGCCAGCAGCTTAGCATCGGGGTTGAACACTGAAGCTTTCTTT. Its protein is CASSLASGLNTEAFF.

The CDR3 reads CASSPTGTGTSGQHF. The CDR3 region has the DNA TGTGCCAGCAGCCCTACCGGGACAGGTACCTCGGGCCAGCATTTT. V usage is TRBV7-6 and J usage is TRBJ1-5; 8 bases map to TRBD1. CDR3 length: 15 amino acids. V was clipped by 5 bases and J by 12 bases; unmatched bases: 15. Germline V lookup: CDR1 SGHVS, CDR2 FNYEAQ.

A single count supports this clone. V is TRBV7-9 and J is TRBJ1-3; the D is unclear. The germline V and J ends were trimmed by 3 bases and 0 bases, with 9 bases remaining between them. This CDR3 has 15 residues. Germline assignment: CDR1 SEHNR and CDR2 FQNEAQ (reference sequence). The CDR3, as DNA: TGTGCCAGCAGCTTCCATCCAGACTCTGGAAACACCATATATTTT. As protein: CASSFHPDSGNTIYF. The complete variable domain, with remaining parts taken from reference TRBV7-9 and TRBJ1-3, reads DTGVSQNPRHKITKRGQNVTFRCDPISEHNRLYWYRQTLGQGPEFLTYFQNEAQLEKSRLLSDRFSAERPKGSFSTLEIQRTEQGDSAMYLCASSFHPDSGNTIYFGEGSWLTVV.

The J gene is TRBJ1-2, the V gene TRBV27; 7 bases map to TRBD1. Unmatched junction bases numbered 9, after V lost 2 bases and J lost 3 bases. Germline V gene lookup returns CDR1 MNHEY and CDR2 SMNVEV (reference sequence). This CDR3 is built from 16 residues. The CDR3 reads CASSLGGGPTYYGYTF. Written as DNA, the CDR3 is TGTGCCAGCAGTTTAGGAGGGGGCCCAACCTACTATGGCTACACCTTC.

This sequence joins TRBV4-1 and TRBJ1-4; D call uncertain. Trimming took 3 bases from V and 8 from J, leaving 16 bases between them. This CDR3 spans 15 amino acids. Germline lookup yields CDR1 MGHRA and CDR2 YSYEKL. CDR3 amino acids: CASSQAEKDGEKLFF. DNA of the CDR3: TGCGCCAGCAGCCAGGCTGAGAAGGACGGGGAAAAACTGTTTTTT.

The chain joins TRBV5-4 to TRBJ1-5; 7 bases fit TRBD1. With 2 bases clipped from V and 1 base from J, the junction kept 12 bases outside the gene matches. Germline-derived CDR1 and CDR2 are SGHNT and YYREEE (reference sequence). The length of the CDR3 is 18 residues. The CDR3 DNA reads as TGTGCCAGCAGCTTCACTATCTATGACAGGGCGAGCAATCAGCCCCAGCATTTT. It specifies CASSFTIYDRASNQPQHF.

In its sample, this clone was seen once. This chain joins TRBV5-1 and TRBJ1-2, with TRBD1 as a possible D gene (6 bases). V lost 4 bases and J lost 2, with 9 bases in between. CDR1 SGHRS and CDR2 YFSETQ come from the germline V gene. CDR3 length: 13 amino acids. For the CDR3, the DNA is TGCGCCAGCAGCCGGGACACCAACTATGGCTACACCTTC. Protein product: CASSRDTNYGYTF.

The chain employs TRBV6-5 and TRBJ1-3, with unresolved D. V was clipped by 7 bases and J by 6 bases, with 19 bases between them. Germline loops: CDR1 MNHEY, CDR2 SVGAGI. The CDR3 runs to 15 residues. DNA of the CDR3: TGTGCCAGCACCCCCGGCCCCGGCGGCATAAACACCATATATTTT. Protein: CASTPGPGGINTIYF.

V gene TRBV9 combines with J gene TRBJ2-7; no definite D call. V lost 0 bases and J 4 bases, leaving 14 bases between the germline ends. Germline V lookup: CDR1 SGDLS, CDR2 YYNGEE. This CDR3 is built from 15 residues. For the CDR3, the DNA is TGTGCCAGCAGCGTAGGAGGATCGACCCCATACGAGCAGTACTTC. Translation: CASSVGGSTPYEQYF.

The chain carries TRBV30 and TRBJ1-2; no clear D. V shed 1 base and J shed 4 bases, with 7 bases lying between them. Germline V gives CDR1 GTSNPN, CDR2 SVGIG (reference sequence). This CDR3 has 12 amino acids. The CDR3 loop reads CAWSAQAYGYTF. The CDR3 nucleotides are TGTGCCTGGAGTGCGCAGGCCTATGGCTACACCTTC.

The chain combines TRBV14 with TRBJ2-3; TRBD2 might be the D (5 bases). V was shortened by 4 bases and J by 4 bases, with 12 bases between the two germline ends. The CDR3 runs 14 residues. The germline CDR1 and CDR2 sequences are SGHDN and FVKESK. For the CDR3, the DNA is TGTGCCAGCAGCCCCAGACCCGGGGCAGATACGCAGTATTTT. Translated: CASSPRPGADTQYF. The full variable domain, in which reference TRBV14 and TRBJ2-3 provide the parts outside the CDR3, is EAGVTQFPSHSVIEKGQTVTLRCDPISGHDNLYWYRRVMGKEIKFLLHFVKESKQDESGMPNNRFLAERTGGTYSTLKVQPAELEDSGVYFCASSPRPGADTQYFGPGTRLTVL.

The V gene is TRBV10-2, the J gene TRBJ1-3; D not certain. Germline assignment: CDR1 WSHSY and CDR2 SAAADI. V gave up 3 bases and J gave up 2 bases, with 8 bases separating them. This CDR3 has 14 residues. In DNA, the CDR3 is TGCGCCAGCAGTGATTTAAGGGCTGGAAACACCATATATTTT. It codes for CASSDLRAGNTIYF.

The chain combines TRBV9 with TRBJ1-6; 9 bases agree with TRBD1. The CDR3 contains 18 residues. V was clipped by 7 bases and J by 0 bases; unmatched bases: 11. The V gene's germline CDR1 is SGDLS and CDR2 YYNGEE. The CDR3 DNA reads as TGTGCCAGCGGAACCGGGACAGGGCTAAGCTCCTATAATTCACCCCTCCACTTT. Translating it yields CASGTGTGLSSYNSPLHF.

The CDR3 nucleotides are TGTGCCAGCAGCCGGATCCAGGGGGGAGCTAGCTATGGCTACACCTTC. Amino acids: CASSRIQGGASYGYTF. The V call is TRBV3-1 (or the pseudogene TRBV3-2), the J call TRBJ1-2; 7 bases fit TRBD1. CDR1 is LGHDT, CDR2 YNNKEL, per germline (reference sequence). Germline trimming cut 4 bases from V and 4 bases from J; bases unmatched to any gene: 12. The CDR3 extends over 16 amino acids.

CDR3 DNA sequence: TGTGCCAGCAGCTTAGGGCGGGGAGTAGGCGAAAAACTGTTTTTT. Translation gives CASSLGRGVGEKLFF. The gene calls are TRBV7-6 and TRBJ1-4, with D uncertain. CDR1 is SGHVS and CDR2 is FNYEAQ in the germline V gene. This CDR3 spans 15 amino acids. V dropped 1 base and J dropped 8 bases, with 14 bases sitting between them.

The chain links TRBV2 to TRBJ2-1, with 7 bases lining up with TRBD1. The CDR3 length is 16 residues. V shed 6 bases and J 0 bases; nucleotides not matched to a gene: 8. Germline V gene sequence: CDR1 SNHLY, CDR2 FYNNEI. This chain's CDR3 is CASRERQGNSYNEQFF. The CDR3 coding sequence is TGTGCCAGCAGGGAGAGACAGGGAAACTCCTACAATGAGCAGTTCTTC.

V and J are TRBV5-6 and TRBJ2-2; D is uncertain. Trimming took 4 bases from V and 2 from J, leaving 6 bases between them. CDR1 and CDR2 (germline): SGHDT, YYEEEE. The CDR3 sequence is 13 residues long. DNA of the CDR3: TGTGCCAGCAGCCGTGACAACACCGGGGAGCTGTTTTTT. It yields the protein CASSRDNTGELFF.

V and J are TRBV27 and TRBJ2-1; D remains unclear. Germline-derived CDR1 and CDR2 are MNHEY and SMNVEV (reference sequence). CDR3 length: 14 residues. The ends were cut back, 2 bases at V and 9 bases at J, with 14 bases in the middle. The CDR3, as DNA: TGTGCCAGCAGTTTAAACGGCCTTCCAAGTGAGCAGTTCTTC. It is translated as CASSLNGLPSEQFF.

The chain carries TRBV3-1 (or the pseudogene TRBV3-2) and TRBJ1-2; possible D gene TRBD1, 6 bases. In germline, CDR1 is LGHDT, CDR2 YNNKEL (reference sequence). The CDR3 is made up of 15 amino acids. V shed 4 bases and J shed 4 bases, with 16 bases lying between them. Here the CDR3 reads CASSPVGGRSYGYTF. Here the CDR3 DNA reads TGTGCCAGCAGCCCAGTCGGGGGGCGTAGCTATGGCTACACCTTC.

V usage is TRBV18 and J usage is TRBJ1-1; D ambiguous. The V and J ends lost 3 bases and 5 bases respectively, with 13 bases between them. This CDR3 has 14 residues. Germline V lookup: CDR1 KGHSH, CDR2 LQKENI. CDR3 sequence: CASSPYTGKTEAFF. The CDR3 DNA reads TGTGCCAGCTCACCTTATACCGGGAAGACTGAAGCTTTCTTT.

The chain employs TRBV6-5 and TRBJ2-7, with 7 positions matching TRBD1. CDR1 is MNHEY, CDR2 SVGAGI, per germline. V trimming: 7 bases; J trimming: 1 base; junction bases outside the gene matches: 7. The CDR3 consists of 14 residues. Here the CDR3 reads CASTAGGASYEQYF. The CDR3 region has the DNA TGTGCCAGCACCGCAGGGGGTGCATCCTACGAGCAGTACTTC.

V and J are TRBV6-5 and TRBJ2-5, with 7 bases aligning to TRBD2. CDR3 length: 14 residues. V was pared by 11 bases and J by 2 bases, with 11 bases of the junction left unmatched. Germline CDR1 reads MNHEY; CDR2 reads SVGAGI. The CDR3: CAVSPGEGQETQYF. The DNA for the CDR3 is TGTGCCGTCTCTCCGGGGGAGGGTCAAGAGACCCAGTACTTC.

This clone has only one observation. The V call is TRBV28, the J call TRBJ1-5; D gene ambiguous. Deletions cut 10 bases from V and 7 bases from J, with 14 bases between. Germline V lookup: CDR1 MDHEN, CDR2 SYDVKM. This CDR3 is built from 12 residues. This CDR3 is CAIRRTSQPQHF. The CDR3 nucleotides are TGTGCCATCCGACGGACTTCGCAGCCCCAGCATTTT. Full variable domain (missing parts from reference TRBV28 and TRBJ1-5): DVKVTQSSRYLVKRTGEKVFLECVQDMDHENMFWYRQDPGLGLRLIYFSYDVKMKEKGDIPEGYSVSREKKERFSLILESASTNQTSMYLCAIRRTSQPQHFGDGTRLSIL.

The chain has TRBV21-1 and TRBJ2-7; the table names TRBD2, a call not compared with the DNA. TRBV21-1 is noted as a pseudogene. The CDR3 is 14 residues long. The CDR3 spells CASSKLIFFYEQYF. The CDR3 DNA reads as TGTGCCAGCAGCAAACTTATTTTTTTCTACGAGCAGTACTTC.

The rearrangement uses TRBV30 and TRBJ2-5, with TRBD1 as a possible D gene (5 bases). The germline gives CDR1 GTSNPN, CDR2 SVGIG (reference sequence). V was clipped by 1 base and J by 5 bases, with 14 bases between them. The CDR3 has 14 residues. The chain's CDR3 is CAWSGGQPSETQYF. DNA of the CDR3: TGTGCCTGGAGTGGGGGCCAGCCAAGTGAGACCCAGTACTTC.

V usage is TRBV12-3 or TRBV12-4 and J usage is TRBJ1-2, with no clear D. CDR3 length: 11 amino acids. V lost 8 bases to trimming and J lost 6 bases, with 10 bases between them. The CDR3 DNA follows: TGTGCCAGCCGTCTTGGGCATGGCTACACCTTC. Translation: CASRLGHGYTF.

The chain uses TRBV29-1 and TRBJ2-7, with D maybe TRBD1 (6 bases). The CDR3 extends over 15 amino acids. V lost 4 bases, J lost 4 bases, and 20 bases lay in between. Germline CDR1 and CDR2: SQVTM and ANQGSEA. In nucleotides, the CDR3 is TGCAGCGTTGTTGTAGTAGAGCCAGGGGCGTACGAGCAGTACTTC. This gives the protein CSVVVVEPGAYEQYF.

The chain is built from TRBV18 and TRBJ1-6; 12 nucleotides agree with TRBD1. The CDR3 spans 16 residues. Germline CDR1 reads KGHSH; CDR2 reads LQKENI. Germline trimming cut 2 bases from V and 9 bases from J; bases unmatched to any gene: 5. The CDR3 DNA follows: TGTGCCAGCTCACCAACCGGGACAGGGGGCTTTTCACCCCTCCACTTT. As protein: CASSPTGTGGFSPLHF. Using reference TRBV18 and TRBJ1-6 for the parts outside the CDR3, the full variable domain is NAGVMQNPRHLVRRRGQEARLRCSPMKGHSHVYWYRQLPEEGLKFMVYLQKENIIDESGMPKERFSAEFPKEGPSILRIQQVVRGDSAAYFCASSPTGTGGFSPLHFGNGTRLTVT.

V usage is TRBV5-6 and J usage is TRBJ2-4; TRBD1 matches 9 bases. Germline-derived CDR1 and CDR2 are SGHDT and YYEEEE. CDR3 size: 18 residues. V shed 3 bases and J 1 base; nucleotides not matched to a gene: 11. The CDR3 sequence is CASSSRIGQGPAKNIQYF. As DNA, the CDR3 is TGTGCCAGCAGCTCCCGAATAGGACAGGGGCCCGCCAAAAACATTCAGTACTTC.

This clone was counted between two and nine times. This chain joins TRBV3-1 (or the pseudogene TRBV3-2) and TRBJ1-5; D not certain. The CDR3 length is 16 residues. The V gene lost 1 base and the J gene lost 2 bases, with 12 bases spanning the gap. Germline-derived CDR1 and CDR2 are LGHDT and YNNKEL (reference sequence). The CDR3 bases are TGTGCCAGCAGCCAAGGGTCACTCGGGGGCAATCAGCCCCAGCATTTT. This gives the protein CASSQGSLGGNQPQHF.